The TCR beta chain described here comes from a study of cytomegalovirus exposure and HLA in healthy donors. In the PCR, 60 Vbeta and 13 Jbeta primers were used. Methods used by the authors: Counted up in a later analysis, unique TCR beta chains came to approximately 83 million, with around 11 million shared. TCRdb's table, derived via immunoSEQ multiplex PCR, lists solely in-frame clones and lacks some. That table gives V, J and clone size, and the DNA gave D and trimming. This sample has approximately 160,000 clones, with 77% found just once. The CDR3 covers 12 residues. V lost 3 bases and J lost 4, with 3 bases in between. Germline V gene sequence: CDR1 MNHEY, CDR2 SMNVEV (reference sequence).

The genes are TRBV27 and TRBJ2-2; D remains ambiguous. Sample: PBMCs. The TCR originated in a woman younger than 45 in good health and CMV-seronegative. The CDR3 region is CASSFGTGELFF. CDR3 bases: TGTGCCAGCAGTTTCGGCACCGGGGAGCTGTTTTTT.